This entry lists 32 T cell receptor beta chains sequenced from one sample in a study of shared clonotypes between healthy human individuals. The assay was immunoSEQ multiplex PCR, and TCRdb's table has in-frame clones only and misses some. Of around 1.6 million clones detected, 95% to 99% appear once; the ten largest clones hold 0.45%. Specimen: naive CD4+ T cells sorted from blood. This sample's subset: CD45RA+ positively selected. The source is a man aged 30 to 45 in good health.

The genes are TRBV6-5 and TRBJ1-1; D call uncertain. V lost 6 bases to trimming and J lost 1 base, with 6 bases between them. The CDR3 runs 12 residues. CDR1 and CDR2 (germline): MNHEY, SVGAGI. This CDR3 is CASSTANTEAFF. As DNA, the CDR3 is TGTGCCAGCAGCACAGCGAACACTGAAGCTTTCTTT.

V usage is TRBV7-9 and J usage is TRBJ1-1, with TRBD1 identical over 9 bases. The germline CDR1 and CDR2 sequences are SEHNR and FQNEAQ (reference sequence). The ends lost 4 bases at V and 6 bases at J; junction bases unmatched: 9. The CDR3 spans 15 residues. The CDR3 region has the DNA TGTGCCAGCAGCTGGACAGGGGCGAGTAACCCTGAAGCTTTCTTT. Its protein is CASSWTGASNPEAFF.

This chain links TRBV4-3 with TRBJ2-7; the match to TRBD2 covers 8 bases. This CDR3 has 16 amino acids. Germline lookup yields CDR1 LGHNA and CDR2 YSLEER. V trimming: 1 base; J trimming: 2 bases; junction bases outside the gene matches: 7. The CDR3 spells CASSQVVAGGPYEQYF. The CDR3 DNA reads TGCGCCAGCAGCCAAGTCGTGGCGGGAGGCCCCTACGAGCAGTACTTC.

V gene TRBV5-4 combines with J gene TRBJ2-5; maybe TRBD2 (5 bases). This CDR3 has 14 amino acids. V shed 2 bases and J shed 2 bases, with 10 bases lying between them. Germline lookup yields CDR1 SGHNT and CDR2 YYREEE (reference sequence). The CDR3 DNA reads as TGTGCCAGCAGCTTCGGGCTAGCTCAAGAGACCCAGTACTTC. It translates to CASSFGLAQETQYF.

The gene calls are TRBV18 and TRBJ1-3, with D perhaps matching TRBD1 (6 bases). Trimming cost V 8 bases and J 0 bases, with 20 bases left between them. Germline CDR1 and CDR2: KGHSH and LQKENI. This CDR3 is built from 17 residues. This CDR3 reads CASRKTTGTFSGNTIYF. The CDR3 coding sequence is TGTGCCAGCCGTAAGACAACAGGGACATTCTCTGGAAACACCATATATTTT.

The chain carries TRBV29-1 and TRBJ2-7, with TRBD2 identical over 13 bases. The germline V gene has CDR1 SQVTM and CDR2 ANQGSEA. The CDR3 loop spans 17 amino acids. With V trimmed by 6 bases and J by 0 bases, 11 bases remained unmatched. This chain's CDR3 is CSVGRTSGSPSSYEQYF. The CDR3 coding sequence is TGCAGCGTCGGCAGGACTAGCGGGAGCCCAAGCTCCTACGAGCAGTACTTC.

V usage is TRBV28 and J usage is TRBJ1-1; tentatively, D is TRBD1 (6 bases). Germline values: CDR1 MDHEN, CDR2 SYDVKM. The CDR3 extends over 15 amino acids. The germline V and J ends were trimmed by 5 bases and 1 base, with 14 bases remaining between them. CDR3 protein: CASSEGGFGNTEAFF. Here the CDR3 DNA reads TGTGCCAGCAGTGAGGGGGGCTTCGGGAACACTGAAGCTTTCTTT.

The chain has TRBV9 and TRBJ2-5, with 14 nucleotides matching TRBD2. The germline CDR1 and CDR2 sequences are SGDLS and YYNGEE. This CDR3 has 16 amino acids. J lost 5 bases, V lost 4 bases, and 7 bases had no gene match. The CDR3 DNA reads as TGTGCCAGCAGCCCGGGACTAGCGGGAGAGTGGGAGACCCAGTACTTC. It specifies CASSPGLAGEWETQYF.

V and J are TRBV5-4 and TRBJ2-3; D may be TRBD2 (6 bases). Trimming took 4 bases from V and 3 from J, leaving 15 bases between them. The CDR3 runs to 15 residues. Looked up from germline, CDR1 is SGHNT and CDR2 is YYREEE (reference sequence). This CDR3 reads CASSPGVRVTDTQYF. The CDR3 bases are TGTGCCAGCAGCCCGGGAGTGAGGGTGACAGATACGCAGTATTTT.

In its sample, this clone was seen once. This sequence joins TRBV27 and TRBJ2-1, with TRBD1 as a possible D gene (6 bases). The germline CDR1 and CDR2 sequences are MNHEY and SMNVEV (reference sequence). CDR3 length: 16 residues. V dropped 4 bases and J dropped 0 bases, with 13 bases sitting between them. The DNA for the CDR3 is TGTGCCAGCAGTTCCTCCAAGACAGGCTCCTACAATGAGCAGTTCTTC. It is translated as CASSSSKTGSYNEQFF.

This clone has a single count. The chain joins TRBV21-1 to TRBJ2-7; TRBD2 was called by the table and not checked on the DNA. TRBV21-1 is designated a pseudogene. The CDR3 is 16 amino acids. CDR3 residues: CASSKDLAGEMYEQYF. The CDR3 nucleotides are TGTGCCAGCAGCAAAGACTTAGCGGGAGAGATGTACGAGCAGTACTTC.

The chain is built from TRBV5-1 and TRBJ2-7; 10 bases agree with TRBD2. Germline values: CDR1 SGHRS, CDR2 YFSETQ. Trimming removed 0 bases from V and 5 bases from J; junction bases left unmatched: 8. The CDR3 runs to 16 residues. The CDR3 DNA sequence: TGCGCCAGCAGCTTGGAGTGGCTAGCGGGAGTCGACGAGCAGTACTTC. This gives the protein CASSLEWLAGVDEQYF.

The chain is built from TRBV27 and TRBJ2-2; 9 bases fit TRBD1. The V and J ends lost 5 bases and 5 bases, in that order; junction bases with no gene match: 6. The germline CDR1 and CDR2 sequences are MNHEY and SMNVEV (reference sequence). There are 15 residues in the CDR3. The CDR3 nucleotides read TGTGCCAGCAGTCCTGGACAGGGGTGGACCGGGGAGCTGTTTTTT. Amino acid sequence: CASSPGQGWTGELFF.

The rearrangement links TRBV18 to TRBJ2-3; D call uncertain. Trimming took 3 bases from V and 3 from J, leaving 16 bases between them. The CDR3 spans 16 residues. CDR1 and CDR2 from the germline V gene are KGHSH and LQKENI. The chain's CDR3 is CASSPNFLRLTDTQYF. CDR3 bases: TGTGCCAGCTCACCTAACTTCCTTCGCCTTACAGATACGCAGTATTTT.

The chain recombines TRBV15 with TRBJ2-1, with 7 positions matching TRBD1. CDR3 length equals 15 residues. Per the germline V gene, CDR1 is LNHNV and CDR2 is YYDKDF (reference sequence). V was pared by 6 bases and J by 5 bases, with 10 bases of the junction left unmatched. CDR3 in amino acids: CATRPDRVPHNEQFF. For the CDR3, the DNA is TGTGCCACCAGACCTGACAGGGTCCCCCACAATGAGCAGTTCTTC.

This chain links TRBV9 with TRBJ2-7, with TRBD2 matching over 9 bases. The CDR3 is 15 residues long. J lost 5 bases, V lost 4 bases, and 10 bases had no gene match. The germline V gene has CDR1 SGDLS and CDR2 YYNGEE. The CDR3 coding sequence is TGTGCCAGCAGCCCCCGTGGGGCGGGAGGGCACGAGCAGTACTTC. Translated: CASSPRGAGGHEQYF.

The chain joins TRBV10-1 to TRBJ2-7; the match to TRBD2 covers 7 bases. CDR1 and CDR2 from the germline V gene are WNHNN and SYGVQD (reference sequence). The V and J ends lost 10 bases and 4 bases, in that order; junction bases with no gene match: 16. The CDR3 covers 15 residues. CDR3 coding DNA: TGCGCCACCTCCAGCGGGGCAGGAACTCCGTACGAGCAGTACTTC. This codes for CATSSGAGTPYEQYF.

The chain carries TRBV7-3 and TRBJ2-5; 12 nucleotides align to TRBD1. Per the germline V gene, CDR1 is SGHTA and CDR2 is FQGTGA. Trimming removed 0 bases from V and 5 bases from J; junction bases left unmatched: 4. The CDR3 contains 16 residues. The CDR3 sequence: CASSLTGTGGAETQYF. The DNA for the CDR3 is TGTGCCAGCAGCTTAACCGGGACAGGGGGCGCGGAGACCCAGTACTTC.

The rearrangement links TRBV2 to TRBJ2-2; D gene ambiguous. Germline-derived CDR1 and CDR2 are SNHLY and FYNNEI. The CDR3 runs to 14 residues. Trimming took 2 bases from V and 2 from J, leaving 6 bases between them. The CDR3 loop is CASSESSNTGELFF. CDR3 nucleotide sequence: TGTGCCAGCAGTGAAAGTAGCAACACCGGGGAGCTGTTTTTT.

The chain has TRBV7-2 and TRBJ1-5; D perhaps matches TRBD1 (5 bases). The germline V and J ends were trimmed by 0 bases and 0 bases, with 6 bases remaining between them. The CDR3 totals 15 residues. In germline, CDR1 is SGHTA, CDR2 FQGNSA. The CDR3 DNA is TGTGCCAGCAGCTTAGCAGGGGATAGCAATCAGCCCCAGCATTTT. This gives the protein CASSLAGDSNQPQHF.

This chain joins TRBV19 and TRBJ2-7, with TRBD2 identical over 7 bases. CDR1 LNHDA and CDR2 SQIVND come from the germline V gene (reference sequence). This CDR3 has 14 amino acids. V lost 8 bases, J lost 2 bases, and 9 bases stayed unmatched. In DNA, the CDR3 is TGTGCCAGTTCTCGCGGGAGCGCTGCCTACGAGCAGTACTTC. Its translation: CASSRGSAAYEQYF.

The J gene is TRBJ2-7, the V gene TRBV15; a weak D match, TRBD2 (5 bases). Germline V gives CDR1 LNHNV, CDR2 YYDKDF (reference sequence). Trimming took 5 bases from V and 3 from J, leaving 20 bases between them. This CDR3 comprises 16 residues. CDR3 sequence reads: CATSEGIRQEDYEQYF. The CDR3 bases are TGTGCCACCAGCGAGGGAATAAGGCAGGAAGACTACGAGCAGTACTTC.

DNA for the CDR3: TGTGCCAGCAGCTTAGCAGGGTCGAACACCGGGGAGCTGTTTTTT. The encoded protein is CASSLAGSNTGELFF. The V and J genes are TRBV7-9 and TRBJ2-2, with D uncertain. V was shortened by 0 bases and J by 0 bases, with 5 bases between the two germline ends. Germline V lookup: CDR1 SEHNR, CDR2 FQNEAQ (reference sequence). CDR3 length equals 15 residues. Together with reference TRBV7-9 and TRBJ2-2, the CDR3 gives the full variable domain: DTGVSQNPRHKITKRGQNVTFRCDPISEHNRLYWYRQTLGQGPEFLTYFQNEAQLEKSRLLSDRFSAERPKGSFSTLEIQRTEQGDSAMYLCASSLAGSNTGELFFGEGSRLTVL.

The rearrangement joins TRBV15 to TRBJ1-5, with 8 bases aligning to TRBD1. The CDR3 length is 15 residues. CDR1 is LNHNV and CDR2 is YYDKDF in the germline V gene (reference sequence). The V segment lost 5 bases and the J segment 4 bases; nucleotides outside the gene matches: 7. CDR3 DNA sequence: TGTGCCACCAGCGCCGGACAGGGATCGAATCAGCCCCAGCATTTT. It specifies CATSAGQGSNQPQHF.

The chain has TRBV27 and TRBJ1-2; D is uncertain. The CDR3 covers 13 residues. Germline V lookup: CDR1 MNHEY, CDR2 SMNVEV (reference sequence). V was clipped by 8 bases and J by 2 bases, with 12 bases between them. The CDR3 loop reads CASSNALNYGYTF. Here the CDR3 DNA reads TGTGCCAGCTCCAATGCCCTGAACTATGGCTACACCTTC.

The chain combines TRBV19 with TRBJ2-7, with 9 nucleotides matching TRBD1. Unmatched junction bases numbered 8, after V lost 5 bases and J lost 3 bases. CDR3 length: 15 amino acids. Per germline, CDR1 LNHDA and CDR2 SQIVND (reference sequence). The CDR3 here is CASSPPGTGRYEQYF. CDR3 in DNA: TGTGCCAGTAGTCCCCCCGGGACAGGGCGCTACGAGCAGTACTTC.

The rearrangement joins TRBV2 to TRBJ1-4; possibly TRBD1 for D (5 bases). Trimming removed 6 bases from V and 5 bases from J, with 16 bases in between. The CDR3 loop spans 15 amino acids. CDR1 is SNHLY and CDR2 is FYNNEI in the germline V gene. The CDR3 reads CASSLTTAKNEKLFF. The CDR3 DNA reads TGTGCCAGCAGCTTGACGACAGCAAAAAATGAAAAACTGTTTTTT.

This chain connects TRBV6-5 to TRBJ2-3, with no clear D. Between the trimmed V and J ends, which lost 2 bases and 4 bases, there was a span of 16 bases. CDR3 length equals 16 residues. Germline CDR1 and CDR2: MNHEY and SVGAGI. CDR3 in DNA: TGTGCCAGCAGTTACAATGGTGGAGCTAGGGCAGATACGCAGTATTTT. It is translated as CASSYNGGARADTQYF.

V gene TRBV6-1 combines with J gene TRBJ1-5; TRBD1 is a possible D gene (5 bases). V shed 6 bases and J shed 0 bases, with 12 bases lying between them. The CDR3 length is 15 residues. Per germline, CDR1 MNHNS and CDR2 SASEGT. The DNA for the CDR3 is TGTGCCAGCAGCCATAAAGGGGATAGCAATCAGCCCCAGCATTTT. Amino acid sequence: CASSHKGDSNQPQHF.

The chain combines TRBV7-9 with TRBJ1-3; D gene ambiguous. This CDR3 is built from 12 residues. CDR1 and CDR2 from the germline V gene are SEHNR and FQNEAQ (reference sequence). The V and J ends lost 8 bases and 2 bases respectively, with 7 bases between them. The CDR3 DNA reads as TGTGCCAGCGCCGCGGCTGGAAACACCATATATTTT. Translated: CASAAAGNTIYF.

V usage is TRBV29-1 and J usage is TRBJ2-5; possibly TRBD1 or TRBD2 for D (6 bases each). V lost 6 bases and J lost 2, with 13 bases in between. CDR3 length equals 13 residues. Germline CDR1 SQVTM, CDR2 ANQGSEA. The CDR3 bases are TGCAGCGTCGGCGGGACACCTCAAGAGACCCAGTACTTC. This translates into CSVGGTPQETQYF.

V gene TRBV2 combines with J gene TRBJ2-7; no clear D gene. The V gene lost 5 bases and the J gene lost 2 bases, with 10 bases spanning the gap. In germline, CDR1 is SNHLY, CDR2 FYNNEI. The length of the CDR3 is 13 residues. CDR3 DNA sequence: TGTGCCAGCAGTTCAACCGAGGCCTACGAGCAGTACTTC. Translating gives CASSSTEAYEQYF.